These T cell receptor beta chains were read from a single sample in a study of blood T cell repertoires in COVID-19. The method was immunoSEQ multiplex PCR; TCRdb's version includes in-frame clones alone and lacks a portion of them. The sample lists over 30,000 clones; approximately 88% were seen once. The specimen was peripheral blood. These receptors all come from a human donor in a cohort sampled during active COVID-19. Each CDR3 is given with its conserved first and last residue. Fields, in order: J gene, clone size, V gene, D gene, CDR3 protein, CDR3 DNA. The D gene is left open where the match is weak. A row's size may be missing; if present it is once, few, many or a size class.

TRBJ1-5 few TRBV27 TRBD1 CASSLRQGNSNQPQHF TGTGCCAGCAGTTTACGACAGGGTAATAGCAATCAGCCCCAGCATTTT
TRBJ1-2 . TRBV18 TRBD1 CASSSSTGVGYTF TGTGCCAGCTCATCCTCGACAGGGGTCGGCTACACCTTC
TRBJ2-5 . TRBV7-9 . CASSLALTKETQYF TGTGCCAGCAGCTTAGCGCTGACAAAAGAGACCCAGTACTTC
TRBJ2-1 . TRBV5-1 . CASSLVRGRREQFF TGCGCCAGCAGCTTGGTGCGGGGCCGCCGTGAGCAGTTCTTC
TRBJ1-4 . TRBV20-1 . CSASPPGVTEKLFF TGCAGTGCTAGTCCCCCAGGGGTAACTGAAAAACTGTTTTTT
TRBJ2-6 . TRBV30 . CAYAERISGANVLTF TGTGCCTACGCCGAGAGAATCTCTGGGGCCAACGTCCTGACTTTC
TRBJ1-1 . TRBV5-8 . CASSPGGWTEAFF TGTGCCAGCAGCCCAGGCGGGTGGACTGAAGCTTTCTTT
TRBJ1-2 . TRBV18 . CASSPDSAAFSPYYGYTF TGTGCCAGCTCACCAGACTCGGCAGCCTTCTCCCCTTACTATGGCTACACCTTC
TRBJ1-3 . TRBV7-2 TRBD1 CASSPGTGFANTIYF TGTGCCAGCAGCCCAGGGACAGGCTTTGCAAACACCATATATTTT
TRBJ1-1 . TRBV5-1 . CASSFEPAVMNTEAFF TGCGCCAGCAGCTTTGAACCTGCGGTCATGAACACTGAAGCTTTCTTT
TRBJ2-5 . TRBV30 TRBD2 CAWTSGQETQYF TGTGCCTGGACTAGCGGCCAAGAGACCCAGTACTTC
TRBJ2-5 . TRBV7-2 TRBD2 CASSLTSGSHLSSKQHF TGTGCCAGCAGCTTAACTAGCGGGAGCCACCTTAGTTCCAAACAACACTTC
TRBJ2-5 . TRBV6-1 TRBD2 CASSEGGRLAPQETQYF TGTGCCAGCAGTGAAGGAGGACGACTAGCGCCCCAAGAGACCCAGTACTTC
TRBJ1-2 . TRBV3-1/TRBV3-2 . CASSQSNYGYTF TGTGCCAGCAGCCAGAGCAACTATGGCTACACCTTC
TRBJ1-6 . TRBV5-1 . CASSLGGSSYNSPLHF TGCGCCAGCAGCTTGGGCGGCAGCTCCTATAATTCACCCCTCCACTTT
TRBJ2-1 . TRBV5-1 . CASSFIGGNEQFF TGCGCCAGCAGCTTTATTGGGGGGAATGAGCAGTTCTTC
TRBJ2-1 . TRBV4-2 TRBD2 CASSQGRLAGGYNEQFF TGTGCCAGCAGCCAAGGACGGCTAGCGGGGGGCTACAATGAGCAGTTCTTC
TRBJ1-2 . TRBV20-1 . CSARGAWGYTF TGCAGTGCTAGAGGAGCTTGGGGCTACACCTTC
TRBJ2-7 . TRBV6-1 . CASSEGAGERYF TGTGCCAGCAGTGAAGGGGCAGGGGAAAGGTACTTC
TRBJ2-5 . TRBV7-9 TRBD1 CASSVKFRDRAQETQYF TGTGCCAGCAGCGTTAAATTTAGGGACAGGGCGCAAGAGACCCAGTACTTC
TRBJ2-5 . TRBV15 TRBD2 CATSRGLAGSQETQYF TGTGCCACCAGCAGGGGACTAGCGGGGAGCCAAGAGACCCAGTACTTC
TRBJ2-1 . TRBV27 TRBD1 CASSSDRGWNEQFF TGTGCCAGCAGTTCGGACAGGGGATGGAATGAGCAGTTCTTC
TRBJ1-5 . TRBV19 . CASSQGRISNQPQHF TGTGCCAGTTCGCAGGGCAGGATTAGCAATCAGCCCCAGCATTTT
TRBJ2-7 . TRBV6-5 . CATGGPWEQYF TGTGCCACCGGGGGTCCCTGGGAGCAGTACTTC
TRBJ2-4 . TRBV3-1/TRBV3-2 TRBD2 CASSQDPKGLAGAIAKNIQYF TGTGCCAGCAGCCAAGATCCAAAGGGACTAGCGGGGGCCATAGCCAAAAACATTCAGTACTTC
TRBJ1-5 . TRBV19 TRBD1 CASSTRDSLNQPQHF TGTGCCAGTAGTACCCGGGACAGCCTCAATCAGCCCCAGCATTTT
TRBJ2-2 . TRBV11-2 . CASSLWLGPVGGELFF TGTGCCAGCAGCTTATGGTTGGGGCCCGTCGGCGGGGAGCTGTTTTTT
TRBJ1-2 . TRBV6-5 TRBD1 CASPAGDRVTGYTF TGTGCCAGTCCCGCTGGGGACAGGGTAACCGGCTACACCTTC
TRBJ2-7 . TRBV18 TRBD1 CASSRGQEWVYEQYF TGTGCCAGCTCACGGGGACAGGAGTGGGTCTACGAGCAGTACTTC